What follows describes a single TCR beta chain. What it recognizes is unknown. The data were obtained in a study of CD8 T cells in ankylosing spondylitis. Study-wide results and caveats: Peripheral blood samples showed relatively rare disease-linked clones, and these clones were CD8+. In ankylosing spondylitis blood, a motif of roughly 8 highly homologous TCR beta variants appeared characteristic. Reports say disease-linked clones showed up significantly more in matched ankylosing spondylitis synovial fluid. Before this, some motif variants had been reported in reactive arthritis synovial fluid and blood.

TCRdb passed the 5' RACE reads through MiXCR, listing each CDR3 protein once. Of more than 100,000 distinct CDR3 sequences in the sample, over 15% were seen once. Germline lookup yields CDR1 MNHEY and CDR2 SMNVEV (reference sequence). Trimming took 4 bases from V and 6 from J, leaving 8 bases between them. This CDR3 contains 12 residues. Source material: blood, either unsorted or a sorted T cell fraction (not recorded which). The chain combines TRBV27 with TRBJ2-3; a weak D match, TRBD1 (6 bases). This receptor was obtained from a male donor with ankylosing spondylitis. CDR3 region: CASSWGPDTQYF. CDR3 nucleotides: TGTGCCAGCAGTTGGGGGCCCGATACGCAGTATTTT.